This TCR beta chain was retrieved from a study of T cells after yellow fever vaccination (dated by TCRdb to between 2018 and 2021). In terms of the full investigation: The SMART-Seq v4 Ultra Low Input RNA kit was used to prepare libraries from fractions with low cell numbers. Blood was drawn at multiple timepoints before and after primary and secondary immunization, with bulk PBMC replicates and cell subsets isolated. Two healthy male donors, one aged 18 to 30 and one aged 30 to 40 years, were included in the cohort. To follow T-cell clones before and after both primary and booster YFV17D yellow fever vaccination, bulk TCR alpha and beta repertoires underwent longitudinal sequencing. Summary of the overall study and its limitations: Compared with the primary T-cell response, the secondary T-cell response was faster but weaker, reaching its peak on day 5 rather than on day 15. Most clones expanded after primary vaccination (around 96% of CD4 and around nine tenths of CD8) were re-detected after the booster, suggesting that broad memory maintenance occurred. Because the study included only a couple of donors, the extent to which the findings can be generalized is limited. Because abundant contaminating clonotypes from the bulk population could be contained in FACS-sorted repertoires, computational filtering was required. A small share of clonotypes occurred in both CD4 and CD8 compartments, likely arising from convergent recombination.

Sequenced on an Illumina NovaSeq 6000. Synthesis of TCR cDNA relied on 5'RACE template switching, a step that introduced a universal primer site along with unique molecular identifiers. cDNA synthesis was primed from both the TCR alpha and TCR beta constant segments. Library amplification involved two PCR steps, and the second step added sample barcodes and sequencing adapters. Libraries were sequenced on Illumina HiSeq 2500 (2x100 bp) or NovaSeq (2x150 bp). Concerning the study's data processing: Reads were demultiplexed and collapsed into UMI consensus sequences with MIGEC, and V(D)J alignment was performed with MiXCR. Using edgeR on replicate PBMC samples, clonotypes were called vaccine-responding if FDR was below 0.01 and the log2 fold change was above 5 up to day 15. Each bulk clonotype received a CD4 or CD8 identity based on whether the sequenced CD4 or CD8 repertoire contained that clonotype at higher abundance. The public reads were reanalyzed by TCRdb: fastp trimming at Q25, MiXCR alignment, in-frame beta chains only. When rows share a CDR3 protein, they turn into one entry using the most common DNA and genes. Clone size and V and J calls follow TCRdb, not the original study. Within this sample are about 340,000 distinct CDR3 sequences, with around 13% of them counted one time only. The ten largest account for 2.5% to 3.5% of the sample.

Per the publication, the treatment or condition label means: live attenuated yellow fever vaccine strain. A standard Ficoll-Paque protocol was used to isolate PBMCs from peripheral blood. Dynabeads CD4 and CD8 positive selection kits were used to isolate the CD4 and CD8 T-cell fractions. TriZol was used to extract RNA from bulk PBMCs, from CD4 and CD8 fractions, and from dextramer-positive and dextramer-negative fractions. This clonotype was picked up many times. Its antigen is still unknown. No base-level quality is on record; no much larger clone is a single base apart. The CDR3 starts with the cysteine, ends with the phenylalanine, and has 13 residues. Kept here is only the CDR3 DNA, which spans 39 bases and is read in frame from base 1. V loses 5 bases at its end and J loses 6 bases; junction bases beyond the gene matches: 3. Reading the germline V gene (reference sequence) gives CDR1 SEHNR and CDR2 FQNEAQ.

Sequencing used CD4+ T cells sorted from PBMCs, obtained 15 days after the yellow fever booster vaccination. The receptor was isolated from a man younger than 30 who received the YFV17D yellow fever vaccine. The chain is encoded by TRBV7-9 joined to TRBJ1-4; 7 central nucleotides agree with TRBD1. The DNA reads as follows: TGTGCCAGCAGCGTCGGGACAGATGAAAAACTGTTTTTT. The translation is CASSVGTDEKLFF.